The next 6 T cell receptor beta chains were all read from a single sample in a study of blood T cell repertoires in COVID-19. The data were produced by immunoSEQ multiplex PCR, yet TCRdb's version contains in-frame clones alone and is incomplete. In the table there are about 180,000 clones, approximately 79% of which are singletons. Specimen: peripheral blood. These receptors were obtained from a woman aged 55-70 years with COVID-19, enrolled during active disease.

The genes are TRBV11-2 and TRBJ1-2, with 7 bases identical to TRBD1. From germline, CDR1 is SGHAT and CDR2 FQNNGV. This CDR3 has 16 amino acids. The V and J ends lost 5 bases and 2 bases, in that order; junction bases with no gene match: 11. In DNA form, the CDR3 reads TGTGCCAGCAGCGCTAGCCGAGACAGGGCCAACTATGGCTACACCTTC. Amino acid sequence: CASSASRDRANYGYTF.

The chain carries TRBV5-6 and TRBJ2-1; TRBD1 agrees at 9 bases. Trimming removed 3 bases from V and 8 bases from J; junction bases left unmatched: 9. CDR1 and CDR2 (germline): SGHDT, YYEEEE. This CDR3 spans 15 amino acids. CDR3 DNA sequence: TGTGCCAGCAGCTCCTCCGGGACAGGGTTCCATGAGCAGTTCTTC. Amino acid sequence: CASSSSGTGFHEQFF.

The chain has TRBV6-5 and TRBJ2-7; possible D gene TRBD1, 6 bases. The V end was cut by 6 bases, the J end by 7 bases, with 16 bases between. CDR3 size: 13 residues. Germline assignment: CDR1 MNHEY and CDR2 SVGAGI. CDR3 bases: TGTGCCAGCAGCAGGACCATTAGGGGGGAGCAGTACGTC. It yields the protein CASSRTIRGEQYV.

The chain links TRBV5-5 to TRBJ1-6, with 8 bases that match TRBD1. Germline CDR1 and CDR2: SGHKS and YYEKEE (reference sequence). There are 16 residues in the CDR3. Trimming at V came to 5 bases and at J to 3 bases, leaving 7 bases not matched to a gene. Written as DNA, the CDR3 is TGTGCCAGCAGTTTCACCAGGGGGCTCTATAATTCACCCCTCCACTTT. Translating it yields CASSFTRGLYNSPLHF.

V usage is TRBV29-1 and J usage is TRBJ2-3; TRBD2 matches at 8 bases. Trimming cost V 5 bases and J 5 bases; bases outside gene matches: 9. This CDR3 comprises 14 residues. CDR1 SQVTM and CDR2 ANQGSEA come from the germline V gene. CDR3 nucleotide sequence: TGCAGCGTTATTCGGGAGGGCCGTAGAGATACGCAGTATTTT. It translates to CSVIREGRRDTQYF.

V usage is TRBV7-9 and J usage is TRBJ1-4; 9 nucleotides match TRBD1. Trimming at V came to 1 base and at J to 4 bases, leaving 7 bases not matched to a gene. The CDR3 sequence is 17 residues long. CDR1 and CDR2 (germline): SEHNR, FQNEAQ (reference sequence). This chain's CDR3 is CASSLGEGTGINEKLFF. CDR3 coding DNA: TGTGCCAGCAGCTTAGGCGAAGGGACAGGGATTAATGAAAAACTGTTTTTT.